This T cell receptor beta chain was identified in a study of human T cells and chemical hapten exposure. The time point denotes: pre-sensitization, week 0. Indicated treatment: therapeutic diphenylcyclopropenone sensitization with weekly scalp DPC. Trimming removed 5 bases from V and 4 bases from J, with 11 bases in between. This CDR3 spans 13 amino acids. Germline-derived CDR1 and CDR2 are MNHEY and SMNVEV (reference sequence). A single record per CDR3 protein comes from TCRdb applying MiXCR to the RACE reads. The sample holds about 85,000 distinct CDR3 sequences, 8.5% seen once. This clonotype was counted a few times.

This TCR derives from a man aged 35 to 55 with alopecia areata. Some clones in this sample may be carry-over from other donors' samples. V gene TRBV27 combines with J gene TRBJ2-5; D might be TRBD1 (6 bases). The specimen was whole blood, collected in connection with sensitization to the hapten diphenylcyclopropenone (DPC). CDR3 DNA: TGTGCCAGCAGTCCTACAGGGAGAGAGACCCAGTACTTC. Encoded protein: CASSPTGRETQYF.